This T cell receptor beta chain was identified during a study of memory CD4+ T cells and cytomegalovirus serostatus. The assay was immunoSEQ multiplex PCR, and TCRdb's table has in-frame clones only and misses some. The sample records approximately 65,000 clones, approximately 77% being singletons. The CDR3 contains 19 residues. V dropped 3 bases and J dropped 0; count of bases not matched to a gene: 13. Germline V gene data show CDR1 as SNHLY and CDR2 as FYNNEI. Single viable CD3+CD4+CD8-CD45RO+ cells were sorted as the memory CD4+ T cells. Note on this clone: Its antigen is as yet unknown.

The study, taken as a whole, reports: Each of approximately 73 CMV-associated TCRbeta sequences occurred in one to five individuals.

V is TRBV2 and J is TRBJ2-1, with 8 bases lining up with TRBD1. The TCR sequence derives from an adult in good health and CMV-seronegative. The specimen was memory CD4+ T cells from blood. CDR3 coding DNA: TGTGCCAGCAGTGAGACAGGGGATAGTTATCCTAGCTCCTACAATGAGCAGTTCTTC. Its translation is CASSETGDSYPSSYNEQFF. Full variable domain (remainder filled in from reference TRBV2 and TRBJ2-1): EPEVTQTPSHQVTQMGQEVILRCVPISNHLYFYWYRQILGQKVEFLVSFYNNEISEKSEIFDDQFSVERPDGSNFTLKIRSTKLEDSAMYFCASSETGDSYPSSYNEQFFGPGTRLTVL.